This is a list of T cell receptor beta chains from one sample in a study of breast tumors, draining lymph nodes, adjacent tissues. From the multiplex PCR reads, TCRdb called clonotypes with MiXCR, one entry per CDR3 protein. The table lists about 130,000 distinct CDR3 sequences, 21% of them singletons. Input material: axillary lymph node tissue. All receptors derive from a female donor with breast cancer. Some clones in this sample may be carry-over from other donors' samples. Each CDR3 is given with its conserved first and last residue. D genes are given only for firm matches. The size of a clone is reported for some rows only, either as once, few or many, or as a class for expanded clones.

d_gene	abundance	len	v_gene	j_gene	CDR3nt	CDR3aa
TRBD2	many	13	TRBV27	TRBJ2-7	TGTGCCAGCAGTTTATTCGGGAGGACCGAGCAGTACTTC	CASSLFGRTEQYF
NA	many	13	TRBV7-2	TRBJ1-2	TGTGCCAGCAGCCGGGGAGGGGTGGATGGCTACACCTTC	CASSRGGVDGYTF
NA	many	15	TRBV5-5	TRBJ2-2	TGTGCCAGCAGCTACGTGGGGACAATCACCGGGGAGCTGTTTTTT	CASSYVGTITGELFF
NA	NA	16	TRBV18	TRBJ2-3	TGTGCCAGCTCACTCTTCCGGGGAGGTAGCACAGATACGCAGTATTTT	CASSLFRGGSTDTQYF
NA	NA	11	TRBV10-3	TRBJ2-5	TGTGCCATCAGGATACAAGAGACCCAGTACTTC	CAIRIQETQYF
NA	many	12	TRBV27	TRBJ1-2	TGTGCCAGCAGTTTAGAGGGTGACGGCTACACCTTC	CASSLEGDGYTF
TRBD1	NA	14	TRBV5-4	TRBJ2-4	TGTGCCAGCAGCCCGACAGGGGGCCTAGCCACTCAGTACTTC	CASSPTGGLATQYF
NA	many	15	TRBV7-9	TRBJ2-2	TGTGCCAGCAGCCCAACGACCCCAGCAGGCGGGGAGCTGTTTTTT	CASSPTTPAGGELFF
TRBD1	many	16	TRBV4-1	TRBJ2-3	TGCGCCAGCAGCCTTACTCTCAGGGGGACCACAGATACGCAGTATTTT	CASSLTLRGTTDTQYF
NA	NA	15	TRBV5-6	TRBJ1-1	TGTGCCAGCAGCTTGGCCGGGCTTCAGAACACTGAAGCTTTCTTT	CASSLAGLQNTEAFF
NA	many	13	TRBV3-1	TRBJ2-1	TGTGCCAGCAGGCGGACCCCCTACAATGAGCAGTTCTTC	CASRRTPYNEQFF
NA	many	11	TRBV5-1	TRBJ2-5	TGCGCCAGCAGCTTGGAGGAGACCCAGTACTTC	CASSLEETQYF
TRBD2	few	19	TRBV3-1	TRBJ2-3	TGTGCCAGCAGCCAATTAATCCAGCGGGAGGGCCAACAGGCAGATACGCAGTATTTT	CASSQLIQREGQQADTQYF
NA	many	16	TRBV7-9	TRBJ2-7	TGTGCCAGCAGCCCATCGATGGACTATCCCCTCCTCGAGCAGTACTTC	CASSPSMDYPLLEQYF
NA	few	17	TRBV30	TRBJ1-5	TGTGCCTGGAGCCGGGGACGTATTTTGGATAGCAATCAGCCCCAGCATTTT	CAWSRGRILDSNQPQHF
TRBD1	NA	22	TRBV24-1	TRBJ2-1	TGTGCCACCAGTGTGGGGCCTGCTTCGTGGGACAGGGTCTCTAGTAGGTACAATGAGCAGTTCTTC	CATSVGPASWDRVSSRYNEQFF
TRBD2	many	14	TRBV6-6	TRBJ2-5	TGTGCCAGCAGTACCCGGGGAGGGGAGGAGACCCAGTACTTC	CASSTRGGEETQYF
TRBD2	few	15	TRBV28	TRBJ2-1	TGTGCCAGCTGCTGCGCGAGCGGGATATCGGATGAGCAGTTCTTC	CASCCASGISDEQFF
NA	many	13	TRBV5-1	TRBJ1-2	TGCGCCAGCAGCTTTACAGACAGCTATGGCTACACCTTC	CASSFTDSYGYTF
NA	many	13	TRBV10-2	TRBJ2-7	TGCGCCAGCAGTGAATGGGTTACTTACGAGCAGTACTTC	CASSEWVTYEQYF
TRBD1	many	18	TRBV14	TRBJ2-1	TGTGCCAGCAGCCCGGGACAGGGAGGGACAGGGGCTAACAATGAGCAGTTCTTC	CASSPGQGGTGANNEQFF
NA	NA	19	TRBV11-2	TRBJ2-6	TGTGCCAGCAGCTTAATTCGATCCCGTGGAGGACCTGGGGCCAACGTCCTGACTTTC	CASSLIRSRGGPGANVLTF
NA	many	13	TRBV7-9	TRBJ2-3	TGTGCCAGCAGCTTAGGTCAGCAGGATACGCAGTATTTT	CASSLGQQDTQYF
TRBD2	many	13	TRBV5-5	TRBJ2-7	TGTGCCAGCAGCTTCTTGGCGGGAGCCGAGCAGTACTTC	CASSFLAGAEQYF
TRBD2	NA	16	TRBV11-2	TRBJ2-1	TGTGCCAGCAGCCTTTGGACTAGCGGCCCCTACAATGAGCAGTTCTTC	CASSLWTSGPYNEQFF
NA	many	14	TRBV6-5	TRBJ2-5	TGTGCCAGCAAGAGGCCGGGCAGGGGAGAGACCCAGTACTTC	CASKRPGRGETQYF
NA	many	14	TRBV19	TRBJ2-1	TGTGCCAGTACCCCAAGGGGGATGAACAATGAGCAGTTCTTC	CASTPRGMNNEQFF
NA	many	16	TRBV14	TRBJ2-7	TGTGCCAGCAGCGAAGTTACGGGACTGAAAGCCTACGAGCAGTACTTC	CASSEVTGLKAYEQYF